The clone carrying this TCR beta chain came up a few times. Antigen specificity is unknown. The sequencing template was cDNA reverse transcribed from extracted RNA. Sequencing was performed with immunoSEQ multiplex PCR; in TCRdb, only in-frame clones are kept and a portion is missing. The sample consists of about 150,000 clones, about 71% of them appearing once. These data belong to a study of CD8+ T cells in alopecia areata. At the level of the study: The investigators scored severity in treated patients by the percentage of affected scalp area.

Treatment meaning: oral pan-JAK inhibitor, 5-10 mg twice daily. Punch biopsies of lesional scalp, plus peripheral blood, were taken from alopecia areata patients. Overall study findings and caveats: The study also sequences resident alphabeta T cells of normal skin in scalp samples. Scalp clonality dropped significantly under tofacitinib, as did expanded CD8+ top-100 clones.

The receptor was derived from a human donor with alopecia areata. Sequenced here: CD4+ T cells sorted from blood, sampled at week 4, from a patient treated with tofacitinib.

The CDR3 is CASSYYEGTHNTEAFF. In DNA form, the CDR3 reads TGTGCCAGCAGCTATTATGAAGGGACACACAACACTGAAGCTTTCTTT. The V and J genes are TRBV7-9 and TRBJ1-1; D is perhaps TRBD1 (6 bases). With 4 bases removed from V and 2 bases from J, the gap between germline ends came to 17 bases. CDR3 size: 16 residues. Germline CDR1 is SEHNR and CDR2 is FQNEAQ (reference sequence).